This T cell receptor (beta chain) was obtained from a study of T cell responses to AZD1222 COVID-19 vaccine. Study as a whole: Doses given second, at about 4 or about 12 weeks, were pooled.

Study results and caveats: A reported finding is that nearly half of spike-specific TCRs target unmutated variant regions. Donors were largely white British and mainly female; clonal diversity was possibly underestimated.

The data were produced by immunoSEQ multiplex PCR, yet TCRdb's version contains in-frame clones alone and is incomplete. This table has roughly 28,000 clones, 89% appearing once. J lost 8 bases, V lost 5 bases, and 11 bases had no gene match. The CDR3 loop spans 14 amino acids. From germline, CDR1 is LNHNV and CDR2 YYDKDF (reference sequence). On this clone: Its antigen is still unknown.

The starting material was peripheral blood, obtained on day 0 of AZD1222 vaccination. V usage is TRBV15 and J usage is TRBJ1-2, with TRBD1 identical over 7 bases. The receptor was isolated from an adult in good health. The CDR3 is CATSQGTAIVGYTF. The CDR3 region has the DNA TGTGCCACCAGCCAAGGGACAGCCATCGTCGGCTACACCTTC.